The 16 T cell receptor beta chains below were found in one sample sequenced in a study of blood T cell repertoires in COVID-19. Some clones are missing from TCRdb's copy, which holds only in-frame ones; the method was immunoSEQ multiplex PCR. The sample contains about 74,000 clones, roughly 86% of which appear only once. Sequencing was carried out using peripheral blood. The receptors were gathered from a man between 65 and 80 years old with acute or convalescent COVID-19.

V is TRBV5-5 and J is TRBJ2-1; 10 bases are a match to TRBD2. CDR1 SGHKS and CDR2 YYEKEE come from the germline V gene (reference sequence). V lost 2 bases and J lost 4; bases outside the gene matches: 3. This CDR3 region has 15 residues. The CDR3 is CASSLRTSGYNEQFF. Here the CDR3 DNA reads TGTGCCAGCAGCTTACGGACTAGCGGATACAATGAGCAGTTCTTC.

V gene TRBV10-1 combines with J gene TRBJ2-5, with D possibly matching TRBD1 (6 bases). In germline, CDR1 is WNHNN, CDR2 SYGVQD (reference sequence). The CDR3 extends over 11 amino acids. Trimming took off 10 bases at V and 5 bases at J, with 11 bases between the two ends. The CDR3 DNA reads TGCGCCATCACAGGGCTGGAGACCCAGTACTTC. Translated, it gives CAITGLETQYF.

This chain joins TRBV7-9 and TRBJ2-3; D is possibly TRBD1 (6 bases). This CDR3 is 16 amino acids long. Trimming shortened V by 5 bases and J by 1 base, and 16 bases separated the two germline ends. Germline loops: CDR1 SEHNR, CDR2 FQNEAQ (reference sequence). In DNA form, the CDR3 reads TGTGCCAGCAGCCGACCCGCGGCAGGGGGCACAGATACGCAGTATTTT. Encoded protein: CASSRPAAGGTDTQYF. The variable domain in full, with the rest retrieved from reference TRBV7-9 and TRBJ2-3, is DTGVSQNPRHKITKRGQNVTFRCDPISEHNRLYWYRQTLGQGPEFLTYFQNEAQLEKSRLLSDRFSAERPKGSFSTLEIQRTEQGDSAMYLCASSRPAAGGTDTQYFGPGTRLTVL.

The chain combines TRBV6-2 or TRBV6-3 with TRBJ2-3; D possibly corresponds to TRBD2 (6 bases). Per the germline V gene, CDR1 is MNHEY and CDR2 is SVGEGT. Between the trimmed V and J ends, which lost 6 bases and 4 bases, there was a span of 17 bases. This CDR3 has 15 amino acids. The CDR3 loop is CASSTTGWGADTQYF. CDR3 in DNA: TGTGCCAGCAGCACCACGGGGTGGGGGGCAGATACGCAGTATTTT.

This sequence joins TRBV27 and TRBJ2-3; D ambiguous. CDR3 length equals 15 residues. The V gene lost 2 bases and the J gene lost 3 bases, with 12 bases spanning the gap. The germline V gene encodes CDR1 MNHEY and CDR2 SMNVEV (reference sequence). The CDR3 DNA sequence: TGTGCCAGCAGTTTAGCACCTGTGCGTACAGATACGCAGTATTTT. Protein product: CASSLAPVRTDTQYF.

This chain joins TRBV9 and TRBJ2-2; D gene uncertain. This CDR3 is 15 amino acids long. Trimming removed 4 bases from V and 1 base from J, with 11 bases in between. From germline, CDR1 is SGDLS and CDR2 YYNGEE. CDR3 in DNA: TGTGCCAGCAGCTCGTGGGCAGAGAACACCGGGGAGCTGTTTTTT. Its protein is CASSSWAENTGELFF.

The rearrangement uses TRBV27 and TRBJ1-6; D unclear. Germline lookup yields CDR1 MNHEY and CDR2 SMNVEV (reference sequence). This CDR3 is 14 amino acids long. V lost 2 bases and J lost 6, with 8 bases in between. The CDR3 protein is CASSLGLINSPLHF. CDR3 DNA: TGTGCCAGCAGTTTAGGACTAATTAATTCACCCCTCCACTTT.

The chain joins TRBV10-3 to TRBJ1-5; 7 bases are shared with TRBD1. The length of the CDR3 is 13 residues. J was trimmed by 1 base and V by 11 bases; bases with no gene match: 5. Germline assignment: CDR1 ENHRY and CDR2 SYGVKD. The CDR3 coding sequence is TGTGCCGCGACGGACAGGAGCAATCAGCCCCAGCATTTT. It translates to CAATDRSNQPQHF.

The sample holds one count of this clone. The gene calls are TRBV15 and TRBJ2-7, with 8 bases that match TRBD2. Germline lookup yields CDR1 LNHNV and CDR2 YYDKDF (reference sequence). V dropped 4 bases and J dropped 4; count of bases not matched to a gene: 6. The CDR3 has 14 amino acids. Written as DNA, the CDR3 is TGTGCCACCAGCACGGGACTAGACCTATACGAGCAGTACTTC. Amino acid sequence: CATSTGLDLYEQYF.

V is TRBV27 and J is TRBJ1-2; 7 bases agree with TRBD1. The CDR3 consists of 17 residues. J lost 0 bases, V lost 0 bases, and 7 bases had no gene match. Germline lookup yields CDR1 MNHEY and CDR2 SMNVEV (reference sequence). CDR3 residues: CASSLSRTGPTNYGYTF. CDR3 in DNA: TGTGCCAGCAGTTTATCCCGGACAGGACCTACTAACTATGGCTACACCTTC.

A note on this clone: Additional DNA sequences in this sample encode the identical CDR3. This chain links TRBV28 with TRBJ2-2; D remains unclear. In germline, CDR1 is MDHEN, CDR2 SYDVKM. This CDR3 comprises 13 residues. V lost 2 bases and J lost 5, with 6 bases in between. The CDR3 nucleotides read TGTGCCAGCAGTTTAACCGGGACCGGGGAGCTGTTTTTT. Translation gives CASSLTGTGELFF.

This clone was picked up one time. This sequence joins TRBV2 and TRBJ2-3; D may be TRBD2 (6 bases). CDR1 and CDR2 from the germline V gene are SNHLY and FYNNEI. The CDR3 runs 14 residues. V was clipped by 8 bases and J by 1 base, with 13 bases between them. The CDR3 spells CASGTPAGTDTQYF. In DNA, the CDR3 is TGTGCCAGCGGGACTCCAGCAGGCACAGATACGCAGTATTTT.

V and J are TRBV5-1 and TRBJ2-7, with a tentative D call TRBD1 (5 bases). Deletions cut 1 base from V and 0 bases from J, with 11 bases between. Germline CDR1 SGHRS, CDR2 YFSETQ. The length of the CDR3 is 15 residues. This CDR3 reads CASSLQGPPSYEQYF. The CDR3 DNA follows: TGCGCCAGCAGCTTGCAGGGCCCCCCCTCCTACGAGCAGTACTTC.

V is TRBV9 and J is TRBJ1-4; D may be TRBD1 (6 bases). This CDR3 has 14 amino acids. V was cut by 4 bases and J by 3 bases, with 10 bases left in between. From germline, CDR1 is SGDLS and CDR2 YYNGEE. The CDR3: CASSKDSSNEKLFF. CDR3 nucleotides: TGTGCCAGCAGCAAGGACAGTTCTAATGAAAAACTGTTTTTT.

The chain combines TRBV2 with TRBJ1-1; 8 bases map to TRBD1. CDR3 size: 15 residues. The ends lost 5 bases at V and 1 base at J; junction bases unmatched: 6. Germline V gene lookup returns CDR1 SNHLY and CDR2 FYNNEI. In DNA form, the CDR3 reads TGTGCCAGCAGTCCGCGGACAGGGCCGAACACTGAAGCTTTCTTT. Its protein is CASSPRTGPNTEAFF.

The gene calls are TRBV7-3 and TRBJ2-5; the D gene is possibly TRBD2 (7 bases). Germline V gene lookup returns CDR1 SGHTA and CDR2 FQGTGA. CDR3 size: 15 residues. Trimming took off 5 bases at V and 1 base at J, with 14 bases between the two ends. DNA of the CDR3: TGTGCCAGCAGCCCGGTGGGGGGGGCCCAAGAGACCCAGTACTTC. This gives the protein CASSPVGGAQETQYF. The whole variable domain, filled in from reference TRBV7-3 and TRBJ2-5, reads GAGVSQTPSNKVTEKGKYVELRCDPISGHTALYWYRQSLGQGPEFLIYFQGTGAADDSGLPNDRFFAVRPEGSVSTLKIQRTERGDSAVYLCASSPVGGAQETQYFGPGTRLLVL.